This T cell receptor (beta chain) was sequenced in a study of T cells after yellow fever vaccination. The study, taken as a whole, reports: The booster response re-showed most primary clones: around 95% CD4, roughly 91% CD8.

Many counts were recorded for this clonotype. TCRdb passed the 5' RACE reads through MiXCR, listing each CDR3 protein once. The profile shows about 26,000 distinct CDR3 sequences, approximately 4.9% of them singletons. CDR1 SGHTA and CDR2 FQGNSA come from the germline V gene. With 3 bases removed from V and 8 bases from J, the gap between germline ends came to 23 bases. The CDR3 covers 17 residues. The starting material was PBMCs, either bulk or a sorted T-cell subset (CD4+, CD8+, memory, or dextramer-sorted; not recorded which), obtained on the day of the yellow fever booster vaccination. This sequence originates from a man between 18 and 29 years old who received the YFV17D yellow fever vaccine. The chain recombines TRBV7-2 with TRBJ2-1; D may correspond to TRBD1 or TRBD2 (6 bases each). In DNA, the CDR3 is TGTGCCAGCAGCTTCGGGTTAAGGGGGGCAGGGGCCGATGAGCAGTTCTTC. It yields the protein CASSFGLRGAGADEQFF.